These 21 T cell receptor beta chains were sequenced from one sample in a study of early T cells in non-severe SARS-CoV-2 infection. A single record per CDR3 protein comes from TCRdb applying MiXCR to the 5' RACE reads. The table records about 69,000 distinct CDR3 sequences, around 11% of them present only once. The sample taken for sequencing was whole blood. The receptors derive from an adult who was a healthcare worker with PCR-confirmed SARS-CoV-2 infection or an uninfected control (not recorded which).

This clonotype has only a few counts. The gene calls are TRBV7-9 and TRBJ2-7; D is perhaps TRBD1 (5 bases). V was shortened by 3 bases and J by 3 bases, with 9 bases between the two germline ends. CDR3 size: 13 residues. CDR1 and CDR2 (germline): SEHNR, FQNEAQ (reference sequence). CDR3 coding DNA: TGTGCCAGCAGCTTCACAGGAAGCTACGAGCAGTACTTC. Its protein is CASSFTGSYEQYF.

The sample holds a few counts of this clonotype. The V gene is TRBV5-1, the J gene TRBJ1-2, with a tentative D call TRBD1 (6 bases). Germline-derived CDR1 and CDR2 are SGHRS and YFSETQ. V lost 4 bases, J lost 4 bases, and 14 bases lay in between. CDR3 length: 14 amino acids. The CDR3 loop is CASSVAGETYGYTF. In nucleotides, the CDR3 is TGCGCCAGCAGCGTGGCAGGGGAGACCTATGGCTACACCTTC.

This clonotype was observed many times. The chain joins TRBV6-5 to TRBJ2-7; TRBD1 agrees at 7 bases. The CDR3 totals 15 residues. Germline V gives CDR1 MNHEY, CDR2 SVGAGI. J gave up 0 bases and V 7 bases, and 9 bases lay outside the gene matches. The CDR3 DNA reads TGTGCCAGCACCACCACAGGGGCCCACTCCTACGAGCAGTACTTC. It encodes CASTTTGAHSYEQYF.

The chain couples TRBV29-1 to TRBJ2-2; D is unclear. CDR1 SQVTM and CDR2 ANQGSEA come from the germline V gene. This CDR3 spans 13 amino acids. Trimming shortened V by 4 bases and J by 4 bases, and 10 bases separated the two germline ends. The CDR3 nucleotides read TGCAGCGTTGTGAGGCTGCTCACCGGGGAGCTGTTTTTT. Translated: CSVVRLLTGELFF.

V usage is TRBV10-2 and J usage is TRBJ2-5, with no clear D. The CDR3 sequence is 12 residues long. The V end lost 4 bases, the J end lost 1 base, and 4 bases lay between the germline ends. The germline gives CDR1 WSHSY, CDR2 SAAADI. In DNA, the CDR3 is TGCGCCAGCAGTGTCAGCCAAGAGACCCAGTACTTC. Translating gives CASSVSQETQYF.

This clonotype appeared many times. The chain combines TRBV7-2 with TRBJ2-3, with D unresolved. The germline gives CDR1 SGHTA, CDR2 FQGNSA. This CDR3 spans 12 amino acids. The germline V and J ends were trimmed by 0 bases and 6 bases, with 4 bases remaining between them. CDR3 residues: CASSLAHDTQYF. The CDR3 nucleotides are TGTGCCAGCAGCTTAGCGCATGATACGCAGTATTTT.

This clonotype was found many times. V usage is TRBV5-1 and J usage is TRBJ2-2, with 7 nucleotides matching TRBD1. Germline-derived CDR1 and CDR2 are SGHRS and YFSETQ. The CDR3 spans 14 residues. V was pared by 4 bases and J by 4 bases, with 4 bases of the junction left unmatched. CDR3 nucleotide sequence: TGCGCCAGCAGCCCGGACAGGATCACCGGGGAGCTGTTTTTT. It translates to CASSPDRITGELFF.

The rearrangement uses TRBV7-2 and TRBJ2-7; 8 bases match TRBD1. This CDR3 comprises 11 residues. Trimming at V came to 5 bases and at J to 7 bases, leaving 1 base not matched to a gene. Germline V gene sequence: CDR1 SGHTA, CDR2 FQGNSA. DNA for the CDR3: TGTGCCAGCAGCCGGGACAGGGAGCAGTACTTC. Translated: CASSRDREQYF. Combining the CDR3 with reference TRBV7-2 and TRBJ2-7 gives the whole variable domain GAGVSQSPSNKVTEKGKDVELRCDPISGHTALYWYRQSLGQGLEFLIYFQGNSAPDKSGLPSDRFSAERTGGSVSTLTIQRTQQEDSAVYLCASSRDREQYFGPGTRLTVT.

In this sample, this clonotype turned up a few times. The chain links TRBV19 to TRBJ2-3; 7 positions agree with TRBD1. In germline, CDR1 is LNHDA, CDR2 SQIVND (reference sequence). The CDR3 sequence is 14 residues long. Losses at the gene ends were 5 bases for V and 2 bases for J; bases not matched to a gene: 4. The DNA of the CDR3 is TGTGCCAGTAGTGCGACAGGGTCCACAGATACGCAGTATTTT. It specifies CASSATGSTDTQYF. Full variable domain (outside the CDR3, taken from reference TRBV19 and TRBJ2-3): DGGITQSPKYLFRKEGQNVTLSCEQNLNHDAMYWYRQDPGQGLRLIYYSQIVNDFQKGDIAEGYSVSREKKESFPLTVTSAQKNPTAFYLCASSATGSTDTQYFGPGTRLTVL.

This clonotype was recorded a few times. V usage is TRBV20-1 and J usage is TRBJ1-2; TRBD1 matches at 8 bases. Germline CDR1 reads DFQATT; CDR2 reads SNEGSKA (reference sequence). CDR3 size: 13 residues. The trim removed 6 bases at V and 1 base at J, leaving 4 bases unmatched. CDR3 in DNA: TGCAGTGCCAAGACAGGGGATAACTATGGCTACACCTTC. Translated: CSAKTGDNYGYTF.

The CDR3 DNA sequence: TGTGCCTTCCGCGGGATAGGTGAAAAACTGTTTTTT. It codes for CAFRGIGEKLFF. The rearrangement links TRBV30 to TRBJ1-4, with D uncertain. The V end lost 7 bases, the J end lost 7 bases, and 13 bases lay between the germline ends. The CDR3 has 12 residues. Germline V lookup: CDR1 GTSNPN, CDR2 SVGIG (reference sequence).

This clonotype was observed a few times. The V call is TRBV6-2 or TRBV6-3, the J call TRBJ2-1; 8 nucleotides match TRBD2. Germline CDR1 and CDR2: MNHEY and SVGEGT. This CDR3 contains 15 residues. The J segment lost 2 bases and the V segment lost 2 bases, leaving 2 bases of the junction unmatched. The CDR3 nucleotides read TGTGCCAGCAGTTACCGAGCGGGAGCCTACAATGAGCAGTTCTTC. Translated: CASSYRAGAYNEQFF.

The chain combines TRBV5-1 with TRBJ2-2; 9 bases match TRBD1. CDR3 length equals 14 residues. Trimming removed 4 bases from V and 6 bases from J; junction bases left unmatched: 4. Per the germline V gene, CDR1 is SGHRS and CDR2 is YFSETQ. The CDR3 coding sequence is TGCGCCAGCAGCCCCTGGGACAGGGCCGGGGAGCTGTTTTTT. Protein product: CASSPWDRAGELFF.

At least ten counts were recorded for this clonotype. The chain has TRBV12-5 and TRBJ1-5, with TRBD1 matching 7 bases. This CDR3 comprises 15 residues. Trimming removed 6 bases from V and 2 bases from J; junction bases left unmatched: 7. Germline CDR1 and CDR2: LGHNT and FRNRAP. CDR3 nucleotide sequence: TGTGCTAGTGGCCTTCGTGACAGGGGCAATCAGCCCCAGCATTTT. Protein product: CASGLRDRGNQPQHF.

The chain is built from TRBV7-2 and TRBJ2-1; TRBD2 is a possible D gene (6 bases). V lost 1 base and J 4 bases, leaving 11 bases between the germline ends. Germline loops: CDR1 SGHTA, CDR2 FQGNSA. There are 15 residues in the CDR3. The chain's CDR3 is CASSLVGLPYNEQFF. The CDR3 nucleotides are TGTGCCAGCAGCTTAGTGGGACTTCCTTACAATGAGCAGTTCTTC.

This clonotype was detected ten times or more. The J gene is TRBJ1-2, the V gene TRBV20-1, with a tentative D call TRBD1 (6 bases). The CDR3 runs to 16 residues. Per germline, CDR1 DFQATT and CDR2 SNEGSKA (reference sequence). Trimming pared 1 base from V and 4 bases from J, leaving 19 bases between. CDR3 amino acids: CSARVPGGEGFYGYTF. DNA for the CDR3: TGCAGTGCTAGAGTCCCCGGGGGCGAAGGCTTCTATGGCTACACCTTC.

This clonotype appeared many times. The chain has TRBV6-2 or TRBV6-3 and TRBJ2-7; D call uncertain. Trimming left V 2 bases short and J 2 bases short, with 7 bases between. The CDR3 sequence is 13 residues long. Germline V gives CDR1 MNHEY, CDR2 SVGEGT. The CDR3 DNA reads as TGTGCCAGCAGTTACGCAGAGACCTACGAGCAGTACTTC. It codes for CASSYAETYEQYF.

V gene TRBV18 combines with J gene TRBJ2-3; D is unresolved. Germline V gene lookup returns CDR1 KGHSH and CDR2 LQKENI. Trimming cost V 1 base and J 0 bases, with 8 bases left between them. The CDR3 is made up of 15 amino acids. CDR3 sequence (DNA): TGTGCCAGCTCACCACAGGGCCCTAGCACAGATACGCAGTATTTT. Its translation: CASSPQGPSTDTQYF.

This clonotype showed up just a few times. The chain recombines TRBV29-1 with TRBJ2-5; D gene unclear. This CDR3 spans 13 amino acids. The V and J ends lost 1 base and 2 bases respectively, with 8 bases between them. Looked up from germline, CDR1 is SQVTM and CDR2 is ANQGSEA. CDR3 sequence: CSVEVVVQETQYF. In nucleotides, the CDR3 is TGCAGCGTTGAAGTGGTAGTGCAAGAGACCCAGTACTTC.

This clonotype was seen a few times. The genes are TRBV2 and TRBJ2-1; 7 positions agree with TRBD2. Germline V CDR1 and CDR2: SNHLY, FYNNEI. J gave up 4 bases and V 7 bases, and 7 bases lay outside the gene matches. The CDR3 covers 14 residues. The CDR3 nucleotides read TGTGCCAGCACGCCTAGCGGTAATTACAATGAGCAGTTCTTC. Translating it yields CASTPSGNYNEQFF.

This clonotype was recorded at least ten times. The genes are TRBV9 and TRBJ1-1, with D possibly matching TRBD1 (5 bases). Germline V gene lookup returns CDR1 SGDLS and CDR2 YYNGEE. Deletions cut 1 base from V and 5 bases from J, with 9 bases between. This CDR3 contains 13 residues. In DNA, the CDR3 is TGTGCCAGCAGCGTAATGCAGGGAACTGAAGCTTTCTTT. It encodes CASSVMQGTEAFF.